The source of this T cell receptor beta chain is a study of CD8+CD57+ T cells in acquired aplastic anemia. The TCR beta profiling, which covered VDJ combination and CDR3 sequence, was carried out using genomic DNA as the template. TCRdb ran MiXCR on the reads and lists one entry per CDR3 protein. Of more than 200,000 distinct CDR3 sequences in the sample, roughly 45% are singletons; the top ten hold approximately 20%. This clonotype was detected many times. An expansion of CD8+CD57+ cells by flow cytometry had been shown in patients chosen for sequencing. CDR3 length equals 14 residues. V lost 5 bases to trimming and J lost 0 bases, with 7 bases between them. Germline values: CDR1 SGHNT, CDR2 YENEEA.

The specimen was sorted CD4+, CD8+, or CD8+CD57+ T cells (not recorded which) from PBMCs. The chain uses TRBV11-3 and TRBJ2-2; D is undetermined. The receptor was derived from a human donor with aplastic anemia. CDR3 amino acids: CASSPDPNTGELFF. DNA for the CDR3: TGTGCCAGCAGCCCGGATCCGAACACCGGGGAGCTGTTTTTT. Variable domain in full (rest from reference TRBV11-3 and TRBJ2-2): EAGVVQSPRYKIIEKKQPVAFWCNPISGHNTLYWYLQNLGQGPELLIRYENEEAVDDSQLPKDRFSAERLKGVDSTLKIQPAELGDSAVYLCASSPDPNTGELFFGEGSRLTVL.